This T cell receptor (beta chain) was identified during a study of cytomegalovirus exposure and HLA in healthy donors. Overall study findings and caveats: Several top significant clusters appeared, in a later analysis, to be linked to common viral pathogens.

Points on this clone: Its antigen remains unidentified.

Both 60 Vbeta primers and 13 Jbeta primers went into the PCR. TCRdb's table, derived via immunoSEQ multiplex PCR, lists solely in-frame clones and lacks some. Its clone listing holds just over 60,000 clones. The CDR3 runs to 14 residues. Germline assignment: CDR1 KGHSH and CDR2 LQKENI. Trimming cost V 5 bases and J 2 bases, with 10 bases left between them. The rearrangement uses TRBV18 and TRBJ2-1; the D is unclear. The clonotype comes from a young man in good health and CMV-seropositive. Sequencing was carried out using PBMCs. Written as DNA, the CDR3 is TGTGCCAGCTCAGCTGACAAAACCTACAATGAGCAGTTCTTC. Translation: CASSADKTYNEQFF. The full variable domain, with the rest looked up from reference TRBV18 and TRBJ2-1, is NAGVMQNPRHLVRRRGQEARLRCSPMKGHSHVYWYRQLPEEGLKFMVYLQKENIIDESGMPKERFSAEFPKEGPSILRIQQVVRGDSAAYFCASSADKTYNEQFFGPGTRLTVL.